Listed here are 7 T cell receptor beta chains from one sample, sequenced in a study of blood T cell repertoires in COVID-19. Assay: immunoSEQ multiplex PCR; the TCRdb copy retains only in-frame clones and omits some. Of a few hundred thousand clones in the sample, 75% to 85% were seen once. Specimen: peripheral blood. These receptors were taken from a man in his forties or fifties who had recovered from COVID-19.

The sample holds a few counts of this clone. Other DNA sequences in this sample translate to the same CDR3. The chain couples TRBV29-1 to TRBJ2-1, with D perhaps TRBD2 (6 bases). CDR3 size: 13 residues. V was clipped by 3 bases and J by 5 bases, with 11 bases between them. Germline V gene lookup returns CDR1 SQVTM and CDR2 ANQGSEA. CDR3 loop: CSVEDYRNNEQFF. The CDR3, as DNA: TGCAGCGTTGAGGACTATCGCAACAATGAGCAGTTCTTC.

The V and J genes are TRBV6-2 or TRBV6-3 and TRBJ2-3; possibly TRBD2 for D (5 bases). The germline V gene has CDR1 MNHEY and CDR2 SVGEGT. V was cut by 2 bases and J by 2 bases, with 11 bases left in between. This CDR3 is built from 15 residues. The CDR3 protein is CASSYLPGTTDTQYF. The DNA for the CDR3 is TGTGCCAGCAGTTACCTACCGGGAACCACAGATACGCAGTATTTT.

This rearrangement joins TRBV11-2 to TRBJ2-1, with D perhaps matching TRBD2 (5 bases). The V end lost 5 bases, the J end lost 4 bases, and 18 bases lay between the germline ends. The CDR3 totals 16 residues. CDR1 is SGHAT and CDR2 is FQNNGV in the germline V gene. CDR3 sequence (DNA): TGTGCCAGCAGCCGTAGCGCGCCGTTAGGGTACAATGAGCAGTTCTTC. Translation: CASSRSAPLGYNEQFF.

V gene TRBV5-4 combines with J gene TRBJ2-1, with TRBD1 as a possible D gene (6 bases). Trimming stripped 3 bases from V and 2 bases from J, with 12 bases between. CDR1 and CDR2 (germline): SGHNT, YYREEE (reference sequence). The CDR3 length is 15 residues. The CDR3 loop reads CASSSLGDTYNEQFF. CDR3 nucleotides: TGTGCCAGCAGCTCTCTAGGGGACACCTACAATGAGCAGTTCTTC.

The chain carries TRBV27 and TRBJ2-3; the match to TRBD1 covers 9 bases. Germline lookup yields CDR1 MNHEY and CDR2 SMNVEV (reference sequence). The CDR3 runs 14 residues. The trim removed 5 bases at V and 4 bases at J, leaving 4 bases unmatched. The CDR3 region is CASSTRQGADTQYF. The CDR3 coding sequence is TGTGCCAGCAGTACTAGACAGGGGGCAGATACGCAGTATTTT.

The chain employs TRBV6-4 and TRBJ2-1; TRBD1 might be the D (6 bases). The CDR3 is 13 amino acids. Trimming took 4 bases from V and 4 from J, leaving 8 bases between them. CDR1 MRHNA and CDR2 SNTAGT come from the germline V gene. CDR3 amino acids: CASSGTEYNEQFF. The CDR3 DNA sequence: TGTGCCAGCAGTGGGACAGAGTACAATGAGCAGTTCTTC.

This chain uses TRBV5-4 with TRBJ1-1; D is possibly TRBD1 (5 bases). Per germline, CDR1 SGHNT and CDR2 YYREEE (reference sequence). Trimming cost V 5 bases and J 4 bases, with 18 bases left between them. CDR3 size: 15 residues. The CDR3 spells CASRPSPGGGTEAFF. The CDR3 DNA sequence: TGTGCCAGCAGGCCATCGCCGGGGGGTGGCACTGAAGCTTTCTTT.